This T cell receptor (beta chain) derives from a study of blood T cell repertoires in COVID-19. Study summary: Some COVID-19 samples were acute and others convalescent; all came from the United States, Italy and Spain. Nucleic acid was either cDNA or gDNA, and it came from T cells, B-cell-depleted T cells, or PBMCs.

V shed 6 bases and J 0 bases; nucleotides not matched to a gene: 1. This CDR3 comprises 15 residues. Germline V gives CDR1 MNHEY, CDR2 SVGAGI. Clones were sequenced by immunoSEQ multiplex PCR, and TCRdb holds only the in-frame ones, with some missing. The sample lists about 250,000 clones; around nine tenths were seen once. Residents of approximately 25 US areas, aged roughly 18 to 89 years, made up the participants. This chain uses TRBV6-5 with TRBJ2-7; the match to TRBD2 covers 14 bases. This receptor was taken from a man aged 40-50 years who had recovered from COVID-19. Sequencing was performed on PBMCs or T cells enriched from blood (not recorded which). Here the CDR3 DNA reads TGTGCCAGCAGGGGACTAGCGGGGGTCTCCTACGAGCAGTACTTC. This gives the protein CASRGLAGVSYEQYF.